This TCR beta chain was identified in a study of control samples from healthy donors and cancer patients. The trim removed 5 bases at V and 0 bases at J, leaving 4 bases unmatched. Per germline, CDR1 SGHTA and CDR2 FQGNSA. The CDR3 runs to 16 residues. TCRdb's copy holds only in-frame clones and misses some; the assay was immunoSEQ multiplex PCR. The profile shows tens of thousands of clones, nearly 90% of them singletons. This TCR derives from a man in his 60s with colorectal cancer. The chain uses TRBV7-2 and TRBJ2-2; TRBD1 matches 9 bases. Sequencing was carried out using PBMCs. CDR3 DNA sequence: TGTGCCAGCAGCGCCAGACAGGGGGCGAACACCGGGGAGCTGTTTTTT. It yields the protein CASSARQGANTGELFF.